This T cell receptor beta chain comes out of a study of CD8 T cells in ankylosing spondylitis. Study results and caveats: Within ankylosing spondylitis blood, a TCR beta motif made up of several highly homologous variants appeared to be characteristic. The clones that were linked to disease were reported to be significantly enriched in matched synovial fluid samples from ankylosing spondylitis patients.

The TCR beta libraries were generated through quantitative 5'-RACE incorporating molecular barcodes. Via MiXCR, TCRdb re-called the 5' RACE reads, giving one row per CDR3 protein. The repertoire holds tens of thousands of distinct CDR3 sequences, around 6.5% seen once, with under 6% in the top ten. This CDR3 has 14 amino acids. From germline, CDR1 is SGDLS and CDR2 YYNGEE. V trimming: 0 bases; J trimming: 2 bases; junction bases outside the gene matches: 1. In its sample, this clonotype was seen many times. Its specificity is not known. The rearrangement joins TRBV9 to TRBJ2-7; 8 positions match TRBD2. Sequencing was carried out using synovial fluid, either unsorted or a sorted T cell fraction (not recorded which). The sequence was obtained from a male donor with ankylosing spondylitis. The CDR3 sequence is CASSVAGGPYEQYF. CDR3 DNA sequence: TGTGCCAGCAGCGTAGCGGGAGGGCCCTACGAGCAGTACTTC.